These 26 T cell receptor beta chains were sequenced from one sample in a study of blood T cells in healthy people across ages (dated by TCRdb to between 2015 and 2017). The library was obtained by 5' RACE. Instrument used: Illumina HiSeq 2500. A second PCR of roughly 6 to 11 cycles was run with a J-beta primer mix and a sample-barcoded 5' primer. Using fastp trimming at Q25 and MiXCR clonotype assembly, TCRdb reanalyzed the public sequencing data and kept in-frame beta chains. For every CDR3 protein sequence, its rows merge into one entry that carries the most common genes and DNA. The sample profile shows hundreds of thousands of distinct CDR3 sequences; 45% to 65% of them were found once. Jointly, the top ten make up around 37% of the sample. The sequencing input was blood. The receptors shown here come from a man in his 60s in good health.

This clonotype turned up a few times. CDR3 residues: CASSNDGGDTQYF. In DNA form, the CDR3 reads TGTGCCAGCAGTAACGATGGGGGAGATACGCAGTATTTT. The chain is built from TRBV12-3 or TRBV12-4 and TRBJ2-3; the D call may be TRBD1 or TRBD2 (5 bases each). The V and J ends lost 5 bases and 5 bases respectively, with 11 bases between them. The length of the CDR3 is 13 residues.

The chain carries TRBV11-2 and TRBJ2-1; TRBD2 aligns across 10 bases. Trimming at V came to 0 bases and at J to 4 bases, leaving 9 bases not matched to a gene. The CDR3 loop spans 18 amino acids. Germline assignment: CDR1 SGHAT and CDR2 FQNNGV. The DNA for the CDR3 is TGTGCCAGCAGCTTAGAACGGGGACTAGCGCCTCAATACAATGAGCAGTTCTTC. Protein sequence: CASSLERGLAPQYNEQFF.

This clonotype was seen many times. The CDR3 sequence: CASSLRWGLGEQYF. CDR3 sequence (DNA): TGTGCCAGCAGTTTAAGGTGGGGGCTGGGGGAGCAGTACTTC. The genes are TRBV28 and TRBJ2-7; D is perhaps TRBD1 (6 bases). The germline V and J ends were trimmed by 2 bases and 7 bases, with 15 bases remaining between them. The CDR3 sequence is 14 residues long. Per the germline V gene, CDR1 is MDHEN and CDR2 is SYDVKM.

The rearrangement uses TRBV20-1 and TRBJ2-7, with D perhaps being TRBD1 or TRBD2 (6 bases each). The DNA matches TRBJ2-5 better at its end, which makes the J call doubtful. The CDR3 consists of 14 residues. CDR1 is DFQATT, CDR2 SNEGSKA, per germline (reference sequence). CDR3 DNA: TGCAGTGCTAGAGCGGGGGCCCATCAAGAGACCCAGTACTTC. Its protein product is CSARAGAHQETQYF.

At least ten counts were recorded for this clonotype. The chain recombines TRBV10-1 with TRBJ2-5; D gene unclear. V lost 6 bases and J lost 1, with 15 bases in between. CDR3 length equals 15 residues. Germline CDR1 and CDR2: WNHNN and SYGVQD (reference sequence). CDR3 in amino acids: CASSQTRTGQETQYF. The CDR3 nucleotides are TGCGCCAGCAGCCAGACACGGACGGGCCAAGAGACCCAGTACTTC.

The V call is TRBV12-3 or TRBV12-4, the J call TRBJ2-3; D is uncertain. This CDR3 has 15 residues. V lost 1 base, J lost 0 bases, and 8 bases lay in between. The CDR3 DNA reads TGTGCCAGCAGTTTAGGCTACCTAAGCACAGATACGCAGTATTTT. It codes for CASSLGYLSTDTQYF.

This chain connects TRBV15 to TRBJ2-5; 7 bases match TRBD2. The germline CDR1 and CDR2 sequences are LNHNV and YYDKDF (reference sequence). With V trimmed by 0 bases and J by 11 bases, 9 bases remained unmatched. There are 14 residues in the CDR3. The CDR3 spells CATSRDGGGKWQYF. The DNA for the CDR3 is TGTGCCACCAGCAGAGATGGGGGGGGTAAGTGGCAGTACTTC.

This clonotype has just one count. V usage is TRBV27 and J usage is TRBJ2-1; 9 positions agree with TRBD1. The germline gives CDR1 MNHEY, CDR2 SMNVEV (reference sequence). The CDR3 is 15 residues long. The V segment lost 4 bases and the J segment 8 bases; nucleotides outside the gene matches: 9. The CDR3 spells CASSSAGQGEDEQFF. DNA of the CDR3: TGTGCCAGCAGTTCCGCGGGACAGGGAGAGGATGAGCAGTTCTTC.

In DNA, the CDR3 is TGTGCCAGCAGCCCGGGACAGAACACAGATACGCAGTATTTT. It translates to CASSPGQNTDTQYF. This chain links TRBV11-1 with TRBJ2-3; 7 bases map to TRBD1. The V and J ends lost 5 bases and 2 bases, in that order; junction bases with no gene match: 4. CDR1 and CDR2 (germline): SGHAT, FQDESV (reference sequence). This CDR3 comprises 14 residues.

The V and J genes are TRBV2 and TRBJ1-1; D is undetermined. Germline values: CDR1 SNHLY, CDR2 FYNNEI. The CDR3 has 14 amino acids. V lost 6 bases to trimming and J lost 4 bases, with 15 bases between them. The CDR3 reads CASSQQSWVTEAFF. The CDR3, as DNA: TGTGCCAGCAGCCAACAGTCTTGGGTCACTGAAGCTTTCTTT.

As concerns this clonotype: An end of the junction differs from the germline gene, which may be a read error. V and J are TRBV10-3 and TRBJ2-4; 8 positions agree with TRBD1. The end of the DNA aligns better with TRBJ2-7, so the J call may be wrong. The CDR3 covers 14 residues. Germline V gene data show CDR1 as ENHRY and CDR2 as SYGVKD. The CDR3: CAISNRGSSDEQYF. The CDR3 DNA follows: TGTGCCATCAGTAACAGGGGGAGCTCCGACGAGCAGTACTTC.

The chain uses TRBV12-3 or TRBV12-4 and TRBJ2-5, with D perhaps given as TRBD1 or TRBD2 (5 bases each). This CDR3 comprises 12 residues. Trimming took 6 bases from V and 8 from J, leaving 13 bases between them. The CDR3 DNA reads TGTGCCAGCAGAGGGACGGTGGATACCCAGTACTTC. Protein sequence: CASRGTVDTQYF.

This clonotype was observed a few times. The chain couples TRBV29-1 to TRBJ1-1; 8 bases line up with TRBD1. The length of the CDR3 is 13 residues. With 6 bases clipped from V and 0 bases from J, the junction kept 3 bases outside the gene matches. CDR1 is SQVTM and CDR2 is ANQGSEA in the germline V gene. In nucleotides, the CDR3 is TGCAGCGTGCACAGGGGGATGAACACTGAAGCTTTCTTT. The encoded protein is CSVHRGMNTEAFF.

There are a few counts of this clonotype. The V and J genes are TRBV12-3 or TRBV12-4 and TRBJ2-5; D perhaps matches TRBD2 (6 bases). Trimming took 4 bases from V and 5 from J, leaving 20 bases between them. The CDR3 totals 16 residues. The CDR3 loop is CASSSGDGGTRETQYF. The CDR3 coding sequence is TGTGCCAGCAGTTCGGGCGATGGGGGGACGAGGGAGACCCAGTACTTC.

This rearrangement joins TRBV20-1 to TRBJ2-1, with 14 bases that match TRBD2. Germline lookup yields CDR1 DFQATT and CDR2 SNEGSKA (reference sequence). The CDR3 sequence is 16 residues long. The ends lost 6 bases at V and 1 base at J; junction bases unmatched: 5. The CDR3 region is CSAPTSGGASYNEQFF. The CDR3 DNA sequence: TGCAGTGCCCCGACTAGCGGGGGGGCATCCTACAATGAGCAGTTCTTC.

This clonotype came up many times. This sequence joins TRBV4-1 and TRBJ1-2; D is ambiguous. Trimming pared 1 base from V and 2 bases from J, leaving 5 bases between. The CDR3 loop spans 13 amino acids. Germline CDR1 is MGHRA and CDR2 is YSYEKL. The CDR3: CASSQGTNYGYTF. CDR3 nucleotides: TGCGCCAGCAGCCAAGGGACGAACTATGGCTACACCTTC.

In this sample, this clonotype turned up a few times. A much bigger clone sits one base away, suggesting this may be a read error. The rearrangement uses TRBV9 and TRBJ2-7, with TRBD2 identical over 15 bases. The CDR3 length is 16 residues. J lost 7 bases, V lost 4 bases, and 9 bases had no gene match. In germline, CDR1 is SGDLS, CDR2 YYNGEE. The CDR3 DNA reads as TGTGCCAGCAGCCCCCGGACTAGCGGGGGGGGCAATGAGCAGTACTTC. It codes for CASSPRTSGGGNEQYF. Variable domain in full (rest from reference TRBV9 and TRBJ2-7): DSGVTQTPKHLITATGQRVTLRCSPRSGDLSVYWYQQSLDQGLQFLIQYYNGEERAKGNILERFSAQQFPDLHSELNLSSLELGDSALYFCASSPRTSGGGNEQYFGPGTRLTVT.

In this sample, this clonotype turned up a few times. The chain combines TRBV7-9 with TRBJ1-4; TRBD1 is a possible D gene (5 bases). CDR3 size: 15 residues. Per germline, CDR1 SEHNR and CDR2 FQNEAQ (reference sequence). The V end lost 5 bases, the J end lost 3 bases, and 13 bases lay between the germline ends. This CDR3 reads CASSTGRPANEKLFF. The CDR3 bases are TGTGCCAGCAGCACGGGACGGCCGGCTAATGAAAAACTGTTTTTT. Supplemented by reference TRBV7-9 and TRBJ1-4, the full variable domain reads DTGVSQNPRHKITKRGQNVTFRCDPISEHNRLYWYRQTLGQGPEFLTYFQNEAQLEKSRLLSDRFSAERPKGSFSTLEIQRTEQGDSAMYLCASSTGRPANEKLFFGSGTQLSVL.

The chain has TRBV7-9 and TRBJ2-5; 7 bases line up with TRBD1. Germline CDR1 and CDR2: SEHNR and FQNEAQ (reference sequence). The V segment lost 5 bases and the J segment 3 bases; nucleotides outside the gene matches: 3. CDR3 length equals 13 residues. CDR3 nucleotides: TGTGCCAGCAGCAAGGGACAGAAAGAGACCCAGTACTTC. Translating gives CASSKGQKETQYF.

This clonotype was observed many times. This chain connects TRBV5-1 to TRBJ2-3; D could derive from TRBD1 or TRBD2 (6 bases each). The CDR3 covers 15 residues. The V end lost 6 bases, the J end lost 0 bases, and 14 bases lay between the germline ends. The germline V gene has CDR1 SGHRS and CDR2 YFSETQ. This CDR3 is CASNPGASSTDTQYF. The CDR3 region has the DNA TGCGCCAGCAATCCGGGGGCCTCTAGCACAGATACGCAGTATTTT.

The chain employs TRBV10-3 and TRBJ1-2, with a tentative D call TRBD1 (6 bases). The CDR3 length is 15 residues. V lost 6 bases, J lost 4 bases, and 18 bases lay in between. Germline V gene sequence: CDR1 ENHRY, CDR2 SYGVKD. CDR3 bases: TGTGCCATCAGCCTCGGACAGTCTGCCTCCTATGGCTACACCTTC. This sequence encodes CAISLGQSASYGYTF.

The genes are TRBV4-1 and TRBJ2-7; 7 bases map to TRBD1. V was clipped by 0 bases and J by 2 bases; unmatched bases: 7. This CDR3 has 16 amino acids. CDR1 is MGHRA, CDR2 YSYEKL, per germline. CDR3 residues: CASSQETGMGTYEQYF. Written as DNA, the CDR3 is TGCGCCAGCAGCCAAGAGACAGGGATGGGAACCTACGAGCAGTACTTC.

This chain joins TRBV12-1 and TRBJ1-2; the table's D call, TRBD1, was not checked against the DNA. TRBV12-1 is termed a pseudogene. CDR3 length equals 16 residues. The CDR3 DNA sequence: TGTGCCAGCAGCGCACCTCCCCGGGGGGGGTACTATGGCTACACCTTC. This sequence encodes CASSAPPRGGYYGYTF.

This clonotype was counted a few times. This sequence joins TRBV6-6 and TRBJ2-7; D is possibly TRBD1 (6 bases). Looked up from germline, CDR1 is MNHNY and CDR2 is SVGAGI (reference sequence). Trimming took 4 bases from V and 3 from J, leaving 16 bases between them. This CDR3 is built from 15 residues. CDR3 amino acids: CASSFKTGTFYEQYF. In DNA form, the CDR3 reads TGTGCCAGCAGTTTTAAGACAGGTACTTTCTACGAGCAGTACTTC.

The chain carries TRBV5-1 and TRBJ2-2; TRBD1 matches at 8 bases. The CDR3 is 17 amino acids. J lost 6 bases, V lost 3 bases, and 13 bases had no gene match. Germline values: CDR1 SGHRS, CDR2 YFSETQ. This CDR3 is CASSSSWTGRDAGELFF. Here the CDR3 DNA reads TGCGCCAGCAGCTCCTCCTGGACAGGGCGGGACGCCGGGGAGCTGTTTTTT.

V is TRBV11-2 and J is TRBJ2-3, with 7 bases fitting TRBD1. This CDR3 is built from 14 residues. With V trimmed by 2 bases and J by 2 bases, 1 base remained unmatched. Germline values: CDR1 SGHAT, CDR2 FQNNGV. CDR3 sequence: CASSLQGDTDTQYF. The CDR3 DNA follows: TGTGCCAGCAGCTTACAGGGGGACACAGATACGCAGTATTTT. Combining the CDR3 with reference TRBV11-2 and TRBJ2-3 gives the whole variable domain EAGVAQSPRYKIIEKRQSVAFWCNPISGHATLYWYQQILGQGPKLLIQFQNNGVVDDSQLPKDRFSAERLKGVDSTLKIQPAKLEDSAVYLCASSLQGDTDTQYFGPGTRLTVL.